This TCR beta chain was identified in a study of T cell changes during pregnancy in multiple sclerosis. This CDR3 spans 15 amino acids. Germline V gene data show CDR1 as LNHDA and CDR2 as SQIVND (reference sequence). Unmatched junction bases numbered 8, after V lost 6 bases and J lost 0 bases. TCRdb keeps only in-frame clones here, not all; method: immunoSEQ multiplex PCR. The sample lists tens of thousands of clones, 75% to 95% seen once, with 4.3% in the top ten. This TCR was sampled from a female donor with multiple sclerosis, enrolled in a pregnancy study. Material: CD8+ T cells from peripheral blood mononuclear cells, obtained in the second trimester of pregnancy. The chain has TRBV19 and TRBJ2-7, with TRBD1 matching over 7 bases. The CDR3: CASRGRDSFSYEQYF. CDR3 bases: TGTGCCAGTAGGGGCCGGGACAGTTTCTCCTACGAGCAGTACTTC.